This T cell receptor beta chain came from a study of blood T cell repertoires in COVID-19. The wider study: Samples taken during acute and convalescent COVID-19 were collected in the United States, Italy and Spain. T cells, B-cell-depleted T cells, or PBMCs provided the cDNA or gDNA that served as material.

Germline trimming cut 2 bases from V and 3 bases from J; bases unmatched to any gene: 11. This CDR3 has 18 amino acids. In germline, CDR1 is SGHAT, CDR2 FQNNGV. In the original processing: For nucleated cells, counts were estimated from reference gene primer amplification. The repertoire was sequenced with immunoSEQ multiplex PCR; TCRdb's copy has only in-frame clones and lacks some. The DNA gave D and trimming, while V, J and clone size come from that table. The sample shows approximately 170,000 clones, 80% to 90% of them seen only once. During active infection, Seattle patients enrolled and were then monitored through disease.

The sample was peripheral blood. The receptor's source is a woman in her sixties with COVID-19, enrolled during active disease. The chain combines TRBV11-2 with TRBJ1-1; 11 bases are a match to TRBD1. CDR3 bases: TGTGCCAGCAGCTTATTCCGGACAGGGGGCGCCAGGGACACTGAAGCTTTCTTT. This codes for CASSLFRTGGARDTEAFF. Using reference TRBV11-2 and TRBJ1-1 for the parts outside the CDR3, the full variable domain is EAGVAQSPRYKIIEKRQSVAFWCNPISGHATLYWYQQILGQGPKLLIQFQNNGVVDDSQLPKDRFSAERLKGVDSTLKIQPAKLEDSAVYLCASSLFRTGGARDTEAFFGQGTRLTVV.